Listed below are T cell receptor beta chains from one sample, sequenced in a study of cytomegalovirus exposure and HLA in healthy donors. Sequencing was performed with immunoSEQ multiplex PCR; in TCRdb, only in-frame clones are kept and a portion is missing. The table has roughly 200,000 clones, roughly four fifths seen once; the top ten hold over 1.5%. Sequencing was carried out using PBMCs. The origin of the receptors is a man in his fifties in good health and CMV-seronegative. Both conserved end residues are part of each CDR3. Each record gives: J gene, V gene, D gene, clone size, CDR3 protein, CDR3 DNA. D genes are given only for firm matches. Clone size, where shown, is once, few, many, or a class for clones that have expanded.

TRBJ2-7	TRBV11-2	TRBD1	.	CASSHLGQGAYEQYF	TGTGCCAGCAGCCACCTCGGACAGGGGGCTTACGAGCAGTACTTC
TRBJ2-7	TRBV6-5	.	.	CASRTGTTNEQYF	TGTGCCAGCAGAACCGGGACAACAAACGAGCAGTACTTC
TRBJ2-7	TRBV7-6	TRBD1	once	CASSPRTLTGEEQYF	TGTGCCAGCAGCCCCCGGACCCTTACAGGGGAGGAGCAGTACTTC
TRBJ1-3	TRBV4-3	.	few	CASSQQAGLGNTIYF	TGCGCCAGCAGCCAACAGGCGGGGCTGGGAAACACCATATATTTT
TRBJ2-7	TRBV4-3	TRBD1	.	CASSLTGAGDEQYF	TGCGCCAGCAGCCTTACAGGGGCCGGCGACGAGCAGTACTTC
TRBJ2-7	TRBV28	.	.	CASSLPGLTHNEQYF	TGTGCCAGCAGTTTACCTGGACTCACGCACAACGAGCAGTACTTC
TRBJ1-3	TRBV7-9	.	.	CASSPRTYSGNTIYF	TGTGCCAGCAGCCCACGGACTTACTCTGGAAACACCATATATTTT
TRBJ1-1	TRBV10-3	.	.	CAISEADRLNTEAFF	TGTGCCATCAGTGAGGCCGACAGACTGAACACTGAAGCTTTCTTT
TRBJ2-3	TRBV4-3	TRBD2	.	CASSQDSAGGRGDTQYF	TGCGCCAGCAGCCAAGACTCAGCGGGAGGGCGAGGAGATACGCAGTATTTT
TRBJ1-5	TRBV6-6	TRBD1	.	CASSPGQGYQPQHF	TGTGCCAGCAGTCCTGGACAGGGGTATCAGCCCCAGCATTTT
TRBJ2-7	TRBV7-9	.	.	CSSSLALRTQHDSYEQYF	TGTTCCAGCAGCTTAGCCCTGCGGACACAACATGACTCCTACGAGCAGTACTTC
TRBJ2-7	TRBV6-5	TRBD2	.	CASSYSTSGAYEQYF	TGTGCCAGCAGTTACTCTACTAGCGGGGCCTACGAGCAGTACTTC
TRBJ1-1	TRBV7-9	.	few	CASSLRTVSEAFF	TGTGCCAGCAGCCTGAGGACAGTTTCTGAAGCTTTCTTT
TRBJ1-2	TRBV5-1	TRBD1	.	CASSWGDSNYGYTF	TGCGCCAGCAGCTGGGGGGACAGTAACTATGGCTACACCTTC
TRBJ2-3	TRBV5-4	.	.	CASSDTTDTQYF	TGTGCCAGCAGCGATACAACAGATACGCAGTATTTT
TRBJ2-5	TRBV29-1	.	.	CSARHVQETQYF	TGCAGCGCCAGACATGTCCAAGAGACCCAGTACTTC
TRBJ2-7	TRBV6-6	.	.	CASSPPARDEQYF	TGTGCCAGCAGCCCCCCGGCGAGGGACGAGCAGTACTTC
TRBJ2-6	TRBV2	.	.	CASSGRVNSGANVLTF	TGTGCCAGCAGTGGCAGGGTAAACTCTGGGGCCAACGTCCTGACTTTC
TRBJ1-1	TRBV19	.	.	CASSIEAVGGAFF	TGTGCCAGTAGTATAGAGGCCGTGGGGGGAGCTTTCTTT
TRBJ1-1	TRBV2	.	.	CASSLQGIINTEAFF	TGTGCCAGCAGTTTGCAGGGAATTATTAACACTGAAGCTTTCTTT
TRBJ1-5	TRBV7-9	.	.	CASSTSRQPQHF	TGTGCCAGCAGCACTAGTCGTCAGCCCCAGCATTTT
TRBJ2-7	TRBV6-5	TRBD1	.	CASSSDQPGQGSEQYF	TGTGCCAGCAGTTCGGATCAACCGGGACAGGGGTCCGAGCAGTACTTC
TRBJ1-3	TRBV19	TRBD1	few	CASSPGQGSSGNTIYF	TGTGCCAGTAGTCCGGGACAGGGCAGCTCTGGAAACACCATATATTTT
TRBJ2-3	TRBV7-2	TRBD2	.	CASSPGLAGGLTDTQYF	TGTGCCAGCAGCCCCGGACTAGCGGGGGGGCTGACAGATACGCAGTATTTT
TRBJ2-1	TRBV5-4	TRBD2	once	CASSERVSGRADEQFF	TGTGCCAGCAGCGAGCGAGTTAGCGGGAGGGCAGATGAGCAGTTCTTC
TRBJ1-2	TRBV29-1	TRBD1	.	CSVPAEAGQGYGYTF	TGCAGCGTTCCCGCTGAGGCGGGACAGGGGTATGGCTACACCTTC
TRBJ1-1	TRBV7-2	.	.	CASSLGSMVLSTEAFF	TGTGCCAGCAGCTTAGGCTCTATGGTCCTCTCTACTGAAGCTTTCTTT
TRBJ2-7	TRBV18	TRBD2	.	CASSPYTGRASGEQYF	TGTGCCAGCTCACCATATACCGGGAGGGCCTCGGGCGAGCAGTACTTC
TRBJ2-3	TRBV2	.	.	CASVTGAGSTDTQYF	TGTGCCAGCGTAACAGGGGCGGGGAGCACAGATACGCAGTATTTT
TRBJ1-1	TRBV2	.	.	CASRRAGWGETEAFF	TGTGCCAGCAGGCGAGCTGGGTGGGGGGAAACTGAAGCTTTCTTT
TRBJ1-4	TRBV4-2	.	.	CASSPLGGSEKLFF	TGTGCCAGCAGCCCACTCGGAGGGTCCGAAAAACTGTTTTTT
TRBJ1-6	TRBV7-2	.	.	CASSQDWDSPLHF	TGTGCCAGCAGTCAGGACTGGGATTCACCCCTCCACTTT
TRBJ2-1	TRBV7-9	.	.	CASSRLATGVNEQFF	TGTGCCAGCAGTCGCCTAGCGACGGGGGTCAATGAGCAGTTCTTC
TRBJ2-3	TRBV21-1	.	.	CASSNPSGRYLGTDTQYF	TGTGCCAGCAGCAACCCCAGCGGGAGGTACCTAGGAACAGATACGCAGTATTTT
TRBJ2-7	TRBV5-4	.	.	CASSRDSSSYEQYF	TGTGCCAGCAGCCGAGACTCGAGCTCCTACGAGCAGTACTTC
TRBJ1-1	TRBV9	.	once	CASSPGDYTEAFF	TGTGCCAGCAGCCCAGGGGATTACACTGAAGCTTTCTTT
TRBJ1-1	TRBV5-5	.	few	CASSWEGAEAFF	TGTGCCAGCAGCTGGGAGGGTGCTGAAGCTTTCTTT
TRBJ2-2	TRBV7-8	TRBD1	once	CASSHDRERELFF	TGTGCCAGCAGCCACGACAGGGAACGGGAGCTGTTTTTT
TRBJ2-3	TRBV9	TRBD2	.	CASSSGGSTDTQYF	TGTGCCAGCAGCTCGGGGGGGAGCACAGATACGCAGTATTTT
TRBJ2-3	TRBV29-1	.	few	CSVESRELDTQYF	TGCAGCGTTGAAAGCCGGGAGCTAGATACGCAGTATTTT
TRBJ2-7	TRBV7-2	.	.	CASSLVGGGLDEQYF	TGTGCCAGCAGCTTAGTTGGCGGGGGCCTCGACGAGCAGTACTTC
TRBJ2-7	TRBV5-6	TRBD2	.	CASSPPGLAEKQYF	TGTGCCAGCAGCCCTCCGGGACTAGCGGAAAAGCAGTACTTC
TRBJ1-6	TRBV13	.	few	CASRGLGSPLHF	TGTGCCAGCAGGGGGCTTGGTTCACCCCTCCACTTT
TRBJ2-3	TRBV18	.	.	CASSAGLTDTQYF	TGTGCCAGCTCGGCAGGCCTCACAGATACGCAGTATTTT
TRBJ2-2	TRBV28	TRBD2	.	CASIYTGTSGSLGTGELFF	TGTGCCAGCATCTATACCGGGACTAGCGGCTCTCTTGGCACCGGGGAGCTGTTTTTT
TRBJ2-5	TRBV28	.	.	CASMGSELETQYF	TGTGCCAGCATGGGCTCCGAATTGGAGACCCAGTACTTC
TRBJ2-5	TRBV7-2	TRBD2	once	CASSAGGAGGETQYF	TGTGCCAGCAGCGCCGGGGGAGCGGGAGGAGAGACCCAGTACTTC
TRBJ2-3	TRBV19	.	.	CASSPRLLDTQYF	TGTGCCAGTAGTCCAAGACTATTAGATACGCAGTATTTT
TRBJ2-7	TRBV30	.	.	CAWSPYGGGLSGVLYEQYF	TGTGCCTGGAGTCCATATGGGGGAGGATTGTCAGGAGTTCTCTACGAGCAGTACTTC
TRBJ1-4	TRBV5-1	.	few	CASQPTGATNEKLFF	TGCGCCAGCCAACCGACAGGCGCAACTAATGAAAAACTGTTTTTT
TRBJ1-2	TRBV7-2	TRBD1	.	CASSFRGGAGGYTF	TGTGCCAGCAGCTTTCGAGGGGGCGCGGGAGGCTACACCTTC
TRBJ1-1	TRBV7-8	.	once	CASSLVGSAMNTEAFF	TGTGCCAGCAGCTTAGTCGGCAGCGCTATGAACACTGAAGCTTTCTTT
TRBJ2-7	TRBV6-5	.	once	CAGSLSRLGSEQYF	TGTGCCGGCAGCCTTTCTCGACTGGGGAGCGAGCAGTACTTC
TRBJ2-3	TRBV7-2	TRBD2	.	CASSLVFASGGPSTDTQYF	TGTGCCAGCAGCTTAGTATTCGCTAGCGGGGGGCCTAGCACAGATACGCAGTATTTT
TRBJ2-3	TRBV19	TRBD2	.	CASSIGGLAGVADTQYF	TGTGCCAGTAGTATAGGGGGACTAGCGGGGGTCGCAGATACGCAGTATTTT
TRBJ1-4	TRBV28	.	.	CASSGPWTNEKLFF	TGTGCCAGCAGTGGCCCCTGGACAAATGAAAAACTGTTTTTT
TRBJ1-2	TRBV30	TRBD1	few	CAWSPGGQGRLNYGYTF	TGTGCCTGGAGCCCAGGGGGACAGGGGCGCCTAAACTATGGCTACACCTTC
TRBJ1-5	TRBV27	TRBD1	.	CASSAGQYSNQPQHF	TGTGCCAGCAGTGCGGGACAGTACAGCAATCAGCCCCAGCATTTT